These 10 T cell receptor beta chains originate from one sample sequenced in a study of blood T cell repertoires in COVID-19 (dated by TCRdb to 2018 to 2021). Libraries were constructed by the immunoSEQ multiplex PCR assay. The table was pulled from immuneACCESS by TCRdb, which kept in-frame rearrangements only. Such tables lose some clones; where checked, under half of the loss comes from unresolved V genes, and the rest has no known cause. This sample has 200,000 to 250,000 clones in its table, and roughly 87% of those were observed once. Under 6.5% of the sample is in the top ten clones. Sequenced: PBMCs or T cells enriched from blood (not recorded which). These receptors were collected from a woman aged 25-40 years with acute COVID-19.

The CDR3 DNA reads TGCGCCAGCACTGGGACTAGCGGCACCGGGGAGCTGTTTTTT. It is translated as CASTGTSGTGELFF. The chain links TRBV5-1 to TRBJ2-2; TRBD2 aligns across 11 bases. In germline, CDR1 is SGHRS, CDR2 YFSETQ. The CDR3 runs to 14 residues. Trimming cost V 6 bases and J 4 bases; bases outside gene matches: 2.

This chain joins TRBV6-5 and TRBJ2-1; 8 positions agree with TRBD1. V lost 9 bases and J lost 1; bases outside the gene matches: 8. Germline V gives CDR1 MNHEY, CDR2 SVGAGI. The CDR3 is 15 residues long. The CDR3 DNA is TGTGCCAGTATTACGGGACAGGCATCCTACAATGAGCAGTTCTTC. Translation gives CASITGQASYNEQFF.

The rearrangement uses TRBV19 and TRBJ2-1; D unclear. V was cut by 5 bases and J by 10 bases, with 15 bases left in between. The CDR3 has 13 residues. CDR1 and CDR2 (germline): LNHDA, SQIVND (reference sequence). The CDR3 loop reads CASSFGKLEEQFF. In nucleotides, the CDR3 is TGTGCCAGTAGTTTTGGTAAGCTCGAGGAGCAGTTCTTC.

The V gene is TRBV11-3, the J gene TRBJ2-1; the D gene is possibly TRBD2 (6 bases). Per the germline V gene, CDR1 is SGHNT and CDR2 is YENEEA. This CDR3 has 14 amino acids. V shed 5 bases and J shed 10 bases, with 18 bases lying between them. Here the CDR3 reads CASSESGGYNEQFF. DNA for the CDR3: TGTGCCAGCAGCGAGTCTGGGGGGTATAACGAGCAGTTCTTC.

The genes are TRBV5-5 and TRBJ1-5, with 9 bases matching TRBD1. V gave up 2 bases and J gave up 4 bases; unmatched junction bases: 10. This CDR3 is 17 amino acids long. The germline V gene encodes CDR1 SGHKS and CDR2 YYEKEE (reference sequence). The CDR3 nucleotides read TGTGCCAGCAGCTTCTTCGGAACAGGGGGCGGGAATCAGCCCCAGCATTTT. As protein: CASSFFGTGGGNQPQHF. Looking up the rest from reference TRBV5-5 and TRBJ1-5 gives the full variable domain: DAGVTQSPTHLIKTRGQQVTLRCSPISGHKSVSWYQQVLGQGPQFIFQYYEKEERGRGNFPDRFSARQFPNYSSELNVNALLLGDSALYLCASSFFGTGGGNQPQHFGDGTRLSIL.

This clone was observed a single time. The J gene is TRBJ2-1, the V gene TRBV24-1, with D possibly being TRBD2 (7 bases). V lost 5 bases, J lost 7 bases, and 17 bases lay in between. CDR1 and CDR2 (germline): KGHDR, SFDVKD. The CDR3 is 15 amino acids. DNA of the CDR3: TGTGCCACCAGTGCCCGGTGGGGGGGCATGAATGAGCAGTTCTTC. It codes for CATSARWGGMNEQFF.

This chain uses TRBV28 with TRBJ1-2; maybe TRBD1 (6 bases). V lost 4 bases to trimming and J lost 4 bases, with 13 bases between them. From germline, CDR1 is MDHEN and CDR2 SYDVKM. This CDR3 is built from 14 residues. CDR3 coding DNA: TGTGCCAGCAGTTCCACCGGGACACTCTATGGCTACACCTTC. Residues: CASSSTGTLYGYTF.

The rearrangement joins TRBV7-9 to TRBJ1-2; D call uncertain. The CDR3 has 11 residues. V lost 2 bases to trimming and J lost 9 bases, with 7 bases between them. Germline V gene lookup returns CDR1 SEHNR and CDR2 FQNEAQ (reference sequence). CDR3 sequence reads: CASSLLESYTF. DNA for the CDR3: TGTGCCAGCAGCTTATTAGAGAGCTACACCTTC.

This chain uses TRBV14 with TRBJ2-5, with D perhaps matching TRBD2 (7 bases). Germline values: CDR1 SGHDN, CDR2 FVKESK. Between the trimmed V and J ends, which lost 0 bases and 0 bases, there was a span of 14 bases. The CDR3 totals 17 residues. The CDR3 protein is CASSQDRGAVYQETQYF. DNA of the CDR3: TGTGCCAGCAGCCAAGATCGGGGGGCAGTGTACCAAGAGACCCAGTACTTC.

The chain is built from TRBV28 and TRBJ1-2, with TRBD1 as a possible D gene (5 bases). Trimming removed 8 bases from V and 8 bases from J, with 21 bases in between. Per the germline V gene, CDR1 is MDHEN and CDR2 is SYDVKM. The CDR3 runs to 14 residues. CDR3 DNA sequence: TGTGCCAGCCTCACCAACTTCGGGGGGTTCGGCTACACCTTC. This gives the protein CASLTNFGGFGYTF.